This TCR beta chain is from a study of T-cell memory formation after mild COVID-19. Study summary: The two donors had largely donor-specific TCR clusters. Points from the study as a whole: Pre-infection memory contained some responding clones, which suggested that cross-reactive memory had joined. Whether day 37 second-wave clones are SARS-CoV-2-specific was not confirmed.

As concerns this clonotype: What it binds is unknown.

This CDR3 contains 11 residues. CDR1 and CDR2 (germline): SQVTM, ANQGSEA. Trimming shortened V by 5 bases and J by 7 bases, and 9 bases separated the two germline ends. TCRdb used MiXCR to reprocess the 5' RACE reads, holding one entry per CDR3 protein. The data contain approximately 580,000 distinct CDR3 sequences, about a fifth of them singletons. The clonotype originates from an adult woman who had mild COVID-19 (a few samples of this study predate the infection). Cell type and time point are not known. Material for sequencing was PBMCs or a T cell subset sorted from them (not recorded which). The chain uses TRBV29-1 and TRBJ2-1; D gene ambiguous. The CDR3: CSVFSGNEQFF. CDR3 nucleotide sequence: TGCAGCGTTTTCTCCGGAAATGAGCAGTTCTTC.